This entry lists 30 T cell receptor beta chains sequenced from one sample in a study of graft-versus-host responses after intestinal transplantation. Assay used: immunoSEQ multiplex PCR; TCRdb lists only in-frame clones, some missing. The repertoire holds tens of thousands of clones, with over 85% as singletons. Material: PBMCs, obtained around 820 days after a first intestinal transplant, on the day of a second. These receptors came from a human patient who received an intestinal transplant, so some T cells may come from the graft donor.

The chain combines TRBV29-1 with TRBJ2-1; D call uncertain. The CDR3 covers 13 residues. V was clipped by 0 bases and J by 5 bases, with 8 bases between them. Germline assignment: CDR1 SQVTM and CDR2 ANQGSEA. CDR3 DNA: TGCAGCGTTGAAGATAGCCACCACAATGAGCAGTTCTTC. This gives the protein CSVEDSHHNEQFF.

V usage is TRBV4-2 and J usage is TRBJ2-1; D is uncertain. CDR3 length: 15 amino acids. The germline V gene encodes CDR1 LGHNA and CDR2 YNFKEQ. Between the trimmed V and J ends, which lost 0 bases and 2 bases, there was a span of 8 bases. CDR3 sequence (DNA): TGTGCCAGCAGCCAAGAGTGGAATCCCTACAATGAGCAGTTCTTC. Translating it yields CASSQEWNPYNEQFF.

The V gene is TRBV9, the J gene TRBJ2-5, with D possibly matching TRBD2 (5 bases). From germline, CDR1 is SGDLS and CDR2 YYNGEE. This CDR3 is 12 amino acids long. V was pared by 4 bases and J by 5 bases, with 9 bases between. The CDR3 protein is CASSPRGETQYF. The DNA for the CDR3 is TGTGCCAGCAGCCCCCGAGGGGAGACCCAGTACTTC.

This chain joins TRBV18 and TRBJ2-7; TRBD2 might be the D (6 bases). V gave up 7 bases and J gave up 0 bases, with 13 bases separating them. This CDR3 is built from 14 residues. Germline V CDR1 and CDR2: KGHSH, LQKENI. CDR3 bases: TGTGCCAGCTTGGAGGGTTCGGGCTCCTACGAGCAGTACTTC. This gives the protein CASLEGSGSYEQYF.

V gene TRBV7-3 combines with J gene TRBJ2-3, with TRBD1 as a possible D gene (6 bases). The length of the CDR3 is 13 residues. Germline CDR1 and CDR2: SGHTA and FQGTGA. V dropped 2 bases and J dropped 5 bases, with 8 bases sitting between them. CDR3 amino acids: CASSLRRGDTQYF. Here the CDR3 DNA reads TGTGCCAGCAGCTTACGCAGGGGAGATACGCAGTATTTT.

This clone has a single count. V gene TRBV18 combines with J gene TRBJ2-2; D is unclear. The CDR3 has 12 amino acids. CDR1 is KGHSH and CDR2 is LQKENI in the germline V gene. V lost 8 bases and J lost 6, with 10 bases in between. The CDR3 loop is CASTSHPGELFF. Written as DNA, the CDR3 is TGTGCCAGCACGTCACACCCCGGGGAGCTGTTTTTT.

The table lists this clone with a count of one. The V call is TRBV19, the J call TRBJ2-1; D not certain. The V gene's germline CDR1 is LNHDA and CDR2 SQIVND (reference sequence). Trimming pared 3 bases from V and 0 bases from J, leaving 9 bases between. CDR3 length: 15 amino acids. The CDR3: CASSMMGSSYNEQFF. The CDR3 nucleotides are TGTGCCAGTAGTATGATGGGTAGCTCCTACAATGAGCAGTTCTTC.

This chain uses TRBV4-1 with TRBJ2-2; perhaps TRBD2 as D (6 bases). Germline V gives CDR1 MGHRA, CDR2 YSYEKL. V was trimmed by 3 bases and J by 9 bases, leaving 20 bases between them. The CDR3 extends over 16 amino acids. CDR3 sequence reads: CASSQSMEGLGWELFF. CDR3 bases: TGCGCCAGCAGCCAGTCAATGGAGGGTCTGGGATGGGAGCTGTTTTTT.

The gene calls are TRBV6-1 and TRBJ2-1; D uncertain. V shed 1 base and J shed 4 bases, with 11 bases lying between them. CDR1 and CDR2 (germline): MNHNS, SASEGT. There are 15 residues in the CDR3. CDR3 loop: CASSEDSYLYNEQFF. The CDR3 coding sequence is TGTGCCAGCAGTGAAGACAGTTACCTTTACAATGAGCAGTTCTTC.

This clone has a handful of counts. In DNA form, the CDR3 reads TGTGCCAGCAGCTCTAGCGGGAGTGGAGAGACCCAGTACTTC. The encoded protein is CASSSSGSGETQYF. The rearrangement uses TRBV7-3 and TRBJ2-5; TRBD2 matches 10 bases. CDR3 length: 14 residues. V was clipped by 4 bases and J by 4 bases; unmatched bases: 3. Germline V gives CDR1 SGHTA, CDR2 FQGTGA.

V usage is TRBV5-6 and J usage is TRBJ2-2, with D tentatively TRBD2 (6 bases). The CDR3 runs to 16 residues. Trimming shortened V by 7 bases and J by 4 bases, and 20 bases separated the two germline ends. In germline, CDR1 is SGHDT, CDR2 YYEEEE. The CDR3 region is CASRTTGTLFTGELFF. DNA of the CDR3: TGTGCCAGCCGGACAACCGGGACTTTGTTCACCGGGGAGCTGTTTTTT. The whole variable domain, remainder taken from reference TRBV5-6 and TRBJ2-2, is DAGVTQSPTHLIKTRGQQVTLRCSPKSGHDTVSWYQQALGQGPQFIFQYYEEEERQRGNFPDRFSGHQFPNYSSELNVNALLLGDSALYLCASRTTGTLFTGELFFGEGSRLTVL.

The gene calls are TRBV6-5 and TRBJ2-7, with 9 nucleotides matching TRBD2. The CDR3 extends over 15 amino acids. Germline CDR1 is MNHEY and CDR2 is SVGAGI. V was clipped by 0 bases and J by 3 bases; unmatched bases: 3. The CDR3 spells CASSYSGTSRYEQYF. As DNA, the CDR3 is TGTGCCAGCAGTTACTCCGGGACTAGCCGCTACGAGCAGTACTTC.

The V gene is TRBV6-1, the J gene TRBJ1-1; perhaps TRBD1 as D (6 bases). The CDR3 has 14 residues. CDR1 and CDR2 from the germline V gene are MNHNS and SASEGT. The ends were cut back, 5 bases at V and 5 bases at J, with 15 bases in the middle. The CDR3 region has the DNA TGTGCCAGCAGTACAGGGAATAGGAAAACTGAAGCTTTCTTT. Encoded protein: CASSTGNRKTEAFF.

CDR3: CASRRSQERYTEAFF. CDR3 nucleotide sequence: TGTGCCAGCAGGAGATCACAAGAGCGATACACTGAAGCTTTCTTT. V gene TRBV6-1 combines with J gene TRBJ1-1; unclear D gene. The V end was cut by 6 bases, the J end by 3 bases, with 17 bases between. The length of the CDR3 is 15 residues. The V gene's germline CDR1 is MNHNS and CDR2 SASEGT.

The gene calls are TRBV30 and TRBJ2-1, with 9 bases identical to TRBD2. Trimming removed 5 bases from V and 0 bases from J; junction bases left unmatched: 8. The CDR3 spans 16 residues. Germline CDR1 is GTSNPN and CDR2 is SVGIG (reference sequence). The CDR3 DNA is TGTGCCTGGGCCAGGGCGGGAGGGAGCTCCTACAATGAGCAGTTCTTC. This encodes CAWARAGGSSYNEQFF. The whole variable domain, remainder taken from reference TRBV30 and TRBJ2-1, is SQTIHQWPATLVQPVGSPLSLECTVEGTSNPNLYWYRQAAGRGLQLLFYSVGIGQISSEVPQNLSASRPQDRQFILSSKKLLLSDSGFYLCAWARAGGSSYNEQFFGPGTRLTVL.

The rearrangement links TRBV18 to TRBJ1-4; D is unclear. Germline V gives CDR1 KGHSH, CDR2 LQKENI. The germline V and J ends were trimmed by 2 bases and 7 bases, with 8 bases remaining between them. This CDR3 comprises 13 residues. The CDR3 region is CASSPGVVEKLFF. The CDR3 DNA reads TGTGCCAGCTCACCAGGGGTAGTTGAAAAACTGTTTTTT.

This clone was observed a handful of times. The chain employs TRBV6-5 and TRBJ1-2; no definite D call. Trimming removed 0 bases at V and 3 bases at J, with 11 bases between. CDR1 MNHEY and CDR2 SVGAGI come from the germline V gene. The CDR3 is made up of 15 amino acids. CDR3 sequence: CASSYSSKADYGYTF. The DNA of the CDR3 is TGTGCCAGCAGTTACTCGAGTAAGGCAGACTATGGCTACACCTTC.

The gene calls are TRBV27 and TRBJ1-1, with 9 bases lining up with TRBD1. The CDR3 length is 16 residues. Trimming at V came to 1 base and at J to 0 bases, leaving 3 bases not matched to a gene. The germline V gene encodes CDR1 MNHEY and CDR2 SMNVEV (reference sequence). The CDR3 reads CASSLYRGLMNTEAFF. CDR3 sequence (DNA): TGTGCCAGCAGTTTATACAGGGGGCTAATGAACACTGAAGCTTTCTTT.

The rearrangement uses TRBV6-1 and TRBJ1-5; D perhaps matches TRBD1 (6 bases). This CDR3 region has 14 residues. Between the trimmed V and J ends, which lost 7 bases and 2 bases, there was a span of 12 bases. Germline V gene data show CDR1 as MNHNS and CDR2 as SASEGT. This CDR3 is CASKRGVGNQPQHF. CDR3 DNA sequence: TGTGCCAGCAAGAGGGGGGTGGGCAATCAGCCCCAGCATTTT.

The rearrangement links TRBV20-1 to TRBJ2-5; D is perhaps TRBD2 (6 bases). The V gene's germline CDR1 is DFQATT and CDR2 SNEGSKA (reference sequence). CDR3 size: 11 residues. DNA for the CDR3: TGCAGCGGACTACTACAAGAGACCCAGTACTTC. Encoded protein: CSGLLQETQYF.

The CDR3 sequence: CASSGGQGNEKLFF. CDR3 bases: TGTGCCAGCAGTGGGGGACAGGGTAATGAAAAACTGTTTTTT. This chain uses TRBV2 with TRBJ1-4; the match to TRBD1 covers 9 bases. J was trimmed by 4 bases and V by 4 bases; bases with no gene match: 1. CDR1 and CDR2 (germline): SNHLY, FYNNEI. The CDR3 is 14 residues long.

The gene calls are TRBV27 and TRBJ2-5; D call uncertain. The J call could be wrong; TRBJ2-7 is a better fit for the DNA end. Germline V gives CDR1 MNHEY, CDR2 SMNVEV (reference sequence). The CDR3 length is 15 residues. Here the CDR3 DNA reads TGTGCCAGCAGTTCGCCGGGTTCTCCTCCCTACGAGCAGTACTTC. As protein: CASSSPGSPPYEQYF.

The J gene is TRBJ2-2, the V gene TRBV28; 8 nucleotides agree with TRBD1. Germline CDR1 and CDR2: MDHEN and SYDVKM. This CDR3 comprises 15 residues. The J segment lost 3 bases and the V segment lost 5 bases, leaving 5 bases of the junction unmatched. The DNA of the CDR3 is TGTGCCAGCAGTCCCGGACAGGGCGACACCGGGGAGCTGTTTTTT. It codes for CASSPGQGDTGELFF.

The V gene is TRBV7-9, the J gene TRBJ2-7; 8 bases match TRBD2. CDR1 SEHNR and CDR2 FQNEAQ come from the germline V gene (reference sequence). Germline trimming cut 5 bases from V and 2 bases from J; bases unmatched to any gene: 5. The CDR3 runs to 14 residues. The CDR3 here is CASSPRGGPYEQYF. The CDR3 DNA reads TGTGCCAGCAGCCCCCGGGGGGGCCCCTACGAGCAGTACTTC.

The V and J genes are TRBV15 and TRBJ2-3; a weak D match, TRBD2 (6 bases). V was cut by 1 base and J by 5 bases, with 13 bases left in between. The CDR3 loop spans 15 amino acids. Germline V gene data show CDR1 as LNHNV and CDR2 as YYDKDF (reference sequence). CDR3 sequence (DNA): TGTGCCACCAGCAGAGGAGTAAACGGGGGAGATACGCAGTATTTT. This codes for CATSRGVNGGDTQYF.

The chain uses TRBV19 and TRBJ2-3; a possible D gene is TRBD2 (6 bases). Looked up from germline, CDR1 is LNHDA and CDR2 is SQIVND (reference sequence). The CDR3 totals 16 residues. Between the trimmed V and J ends, which lost 3 bases and 0 bases, there was a span of 13 bases. CDR3 region: CASSIRAGRSTDTQYF. In DNA form, the CDR3 reads TGTGCCAGTAGTATTCGCGCGGGACGGAGCACAGATACGCAGTATTTT.

The chain couples TRBV6-6 to TRBJ2-1; D uncertain. In germline, CDR1 is MNHNY, CDR2 SVGAGI (reference sequence). The CDR3 has 15 residues. V was shortened by 2 bases and J by 5 bases, with 13 bases between the two germline ends. For the CDR3, the DNA is TGTGCCAGCAGTTACGTCGGTCAACAGAACAATGAGCAGTTCTTC. Its translation is CASSYVGQQNNEQFF.

The chain combines TRBV7-8 with TRBJ2-5, with 7 bases identical to TRBD1. Germline V gene data show CDR1 as SGHVS and CDR2 as FQNEAQ. The CDR3 extends over 16 amino acids. Trimming removed 5 bases from V and 2 bases from J; junction bases left unmatched: 11. The CDR3 nucleotides read TGTGCCAGCAGCCAGCCCGGCAGGGGGTTACAAGAGACCCAGTACTTC. This codes for CASSQPGRGLQETQYF.

J is TRBJ1-5 and V is TRBV6-6; D call uncertain. Germline CDR1 reads MNHNY; CDR2 reads SVGAGI (reference sequence). Trimming cost V 5 bases and J 4 bases, with 9 bases left between them. The CDR3 totals 13 residues. The CDR3 loop reads CASSGLWNQPQHF. The CDR3 DNA sequence: TGTGCCAGCAGTGGGCTGTGGAATCAGCCCCAGCATTTT.

This chain uses TRBV5-5 with TRBJ1-3; D remains unclear. Trimming stripped 0 bases from V and 1 base from J, with 11 bases between. CDR1 is SGHKS and CDR2 is YYEKEE in the germline V gene (reference sequence). The CDR3 sequence is 16 residues long. DNA of the CDR3: TGTGCCAGCAGCTTGGGATCCGCTCGGTCTGGAAACACCATATATTTT. It translates to CASSLGSARSGNTIYF.